This T cell receptor (beta chain) was found in a study of T cells in women clearing cervical HPV infection. Assay: immunoSEQ multiplex PCR; the TCRdb copy retains only in-frame clones and omits some. Its table lists 20,000 to 25,000 clones. Regarding this clone: Read data end 3 residues before the CDR3 end; the end is taken from the germline J gene.

Germline V CDR1 and CDR2: DFQATT, SNEGSKA (reference sequence). CDR3 length: 16 residues. This receptor was taken from a woman between 18 and 75 years old with a cervical HPV16 infection that either progressed to CIN3+ or cleared (not recorded which). The chain is built from TRBV20-1 and TRBJ2-2; 9 nucleotides align to TRBD1. The source material was blood buffy coat. The CDR3 DNA, read in part, is TGCAGTGCAGCGACAGGGGGTTCCTCTGGGGCCAACGTG. This gives the protein CSAATGGSSGANV. The full-length CDR3 reads as CSAATGGSSGANVLFF.